The TCR beta chain under discussion was sequenced for a study of cytomegalovirus exposure and HLA in healthy donors. General study points: In a later analysis, at a false discovery rate of 0.05, 15,000 to 20,000 TCR beta sequences were associated with HLA alleles.

The PCR was carried out with 60 Vbeta primers and 13 Jbeta primers. TCRdb keeps only in-frame clones here, not all; method: immunoSEQ multiplex PCR. The sample yields 80,000 to 95,000 clones, around 81% seen once. This CDR3 contains 15 residues. Germline-derived CDR1 and CDR2 are MNHNS and SASEGT. The V segment lost 3 bases and the J segment 4 bases; nucleotides outside the gene matches: 7. This clone was found a few times. Antigen specificity is unknown. The sequence was obtained from a woman in her twenties or thirties in good health and CMV-seronegative. The specimen sequenced was PBMCs. V gene TRBV6-1 combines with J gene TRBJ1-2; TRBD1 matches at 8 bases. CDR3 sequence (DNA): TGTGCCAGCAGTGACCTGGACAGGGCTTCCTATGGCTACACCTTC. Translation gives CASSDLDRASYGYTF.